These 27 T cell receptor beta chains were sequenced from one sample in a study of control samples from healthy donors and cancer patients. The method was immunoSEQ multiplex PCR; TCRdb's version includes in-frame clones alone and lacks a portion of them. Of about 40,000 clones in the sample, more than 75% were seen once. The sequenced sample consisted of PBMCs. The origin of the receptors is a woman in her sixties or seventies with lung cancer.

The rearrangement uses TRBV11-2 and TRBJ2-2; D remains unclear. The CDR3 spans 11 residues. The germline V gene encodes CDR1 SGHAT and CDR2 FQNNGV. With 2 bases removed from V and 6 bases from J, the gap between germline ends came to 1 base. The CDR3 nucleotides read TGTGCCAGCAGCTTATCCGGGGAGCTGTTTTTT. Translated: CASSLSGELFF.

The rearrangement links TRBV19 to TRBJ1-6, with 8 nucleotides matching TRBD1. The junction had 8 bases not matched to a gene; V was cut back by 7 bases and J by 9 bases. The CDR3 extends over 14 amino acids. Germline V gene data show CDR1 as LNHDA and CDR2 as SQIVND (reference sequence). CDR3 region: CASTRQGKSSPLHF. The CDR3 DNA reads as TGTGCCAGTACCAGACAGGGGAAGAGTTCACCCCTCCACTTT.

This clone was observed a handful of times. Other DNA sequences in this sample translate to the same CDR3. V is TRBV4-2 and J is TRBJ2-7, with TRBD2 identical over 14 bases. The V gene end was trimmed by 0 bases and the J gene end by 4 bases; junction bases not matched to a gene: 2. CDR3 length: 16 residues. The V gene's germline CDR1 is LGHNA and CDR2 YNFKEQ. The CDR3, as DNA: TGTGCCAGCAGCCAAGATGGGACTAGCGGGAGTTACGAGCAGTACTTC. Translation: CASSQDGTSGSYEQYF.

J is TRBJ2-1 and V is TRBV7-2; maybe TRBD2 (6 bases). Germline V gene lookup returns CDR1 SGHTA and CDR2 FQGNSA. The CDR3 is 15 amino acids. Trimming cost V 5 bases and J 8 bases, with 19 bases left between them. Here the CDR3 DNA reads TGTGCCAGCAGCCCCGGGACTTCGGGGGTGGATGAGCAGTTCTTC. Amino acids: CASSPGTSGVDEQFF.

This chain uses TRBV24-1 with TRBJ2-1; D gene uncertain. In germline, CDR1 is KGHDR, CDR2 SFDVKD. This CDR3 is 14 amino acids long. V was trimmed by 7 bases and J by 2 bases, leaving 11 bases between them. This CDR3 is CATRARGPYNEQFF. CDR3 DNA sequence: TGTGCCACCAGAGCCAGAGGCCCCTACAATGAGCAGTTCTTC.

This clone was counted a single time. V usage is TRBV6-5 and J usage is TRBJ1-3; no clear D. The CDR3 contains 14 residues. Trimming removed 2 bases from V and 4 bases from J, with 9 bases in between. Germline values: CDR1 MNHEY, CDR2 SVGAGI. This CDR3 reads CASSYGRNGNTIYF. The CDR3 DNA reads TGTGCCAGCAGTTACGGCAGGAACGGAAACACCATATATTTT.

This chain connects TRBV24-1 to TRBJ2-1; 14 bases line up with TRBD2. V lost 3 bases, J lost 5 bases, and 11 bases stayed unmatched. Germline V gene sequence: CDR1 KGHDR, CDR2 SFDVKD. This CDR3 is 19 amino acids long. The CDR3 DNA sequence: TGTGCCACCAGTGATCCAACGGGACTAGCGGGAGTGAGGAACAATGAGCAGTTCTTC. Translating gives CATSDPTGLAGVRNNEQFF.

J is TRBJ1-2 and V is TRBV7-9; TRBD1 matches 8 bases. J gave up 4 bases and V 5 bases, and 3 bases lay outside the gene matches. The CDR3 is 13 residues long. Looked up from germline, CDR1 is SEHNR and CDR2 is FQNEAQ (reference sequence). In nucleotides, the CDR3 is TGTGCCAGCAGCGCAGGGGGCGTCTATGGCTACACCTTC. Its protein product is CASSAGGVYGYTF.

In DNA, the CDR3 is TGTGCCAGCAGTTTGTGGGGAGAAGAAGGCACTGAAGCTTTCTTT. Its translation: CASSLWGEEGTEAFF. The V and J genes are TRBV28 and TRBJ1-1; D remains unclear. Trimming stripped 3 bases from V and 4 bases from J, with 15 bases between. The CDR3 is 15 amino acids. Germline V gives CDR1 MDHEN, CDR2 SYDVKM.

The chain has TRBV6-2 or TRBV6-3 and TRBJ2-7; 12 bases are a match to TRBD2. The ends lost 5 bases at V and 0 bases at J; junction bases unmatched: 5. This CDR3 is 16 amino acids long. CDR1 MNHEY and CDR2 SVGEGT come from the germline V gene. The CDR3 DNA sequence: TGTGCCAGCAGTCCCGGACTAGCGGGGAGCTCCTACGAGCAGTACTTC. Translating gives CASSPGLAGSSYEQYF.

A single count supports this clone. The chain has TRBV5-4 and TRBJ1-4, with 11 bases fitting TRBD1. The CDR3 extends over 14 amino acids. V shed 4 bases and J 8 bases; nucleotides not matched to a gene: 4. Germline V lookup: CDR1 SGHNT, CDR2 YYREEE (reference sequence). CDR3 residues: CASSRTGGQEKLFF. CDR3 DNA: TGTGCCAGCAGCCGGACAGGGGGCCAGGAAAAACTGTTTTTT.

The chain links TRBV5-1 to TRBJ1-1; maybe TRBD1 (5 bases). Trimming took off 1 base at V and 3 bases at J, with 22 bases between the two ends. Germline CDR1 is SGHRS and CDR2 is YFSETQ. The CDR3 has 18 amino acids. This CDR3 is CASSLTSSGPHQDTEAFF. The DNA for the CDR3 is TGCGCCAGCAGCTTGACAAGCTCAGGGCCACACCAGGACACTGAAGCTTTCTTT.

This chain connects TRBV14 to TRBJ1-6; maybe TRBD1 (6 bases). The germline V gene has CDR1 SGHDN and CDR2 FVKESK. The V end lost 0 bases, the J end lost 9 bases, and 12 bases lay between the germline ends. The CDR3 sequence is 15 residues long. The CDR3 bases are TGTGCCAGCAGCCAAGAACTCCCAGGGGTTTCACCCCTCCACTTT. Translating it yields CASSQELPGVSPLHF.

V and J are TRBV12-3 or TRBV12-4 and TRBJ1-1; D remains ambiguous. Trimming cost V 3 bases and J 4 bases, with 6 bases left between them. This CDR3 spans 12 amino acids. The CDR3, as DNA: TGTGCCAGCAGTTTGTACACCACTGAAGCTTTCTTT. It is translated as CASSLYTTEAFF.

The rearrangement links TRBV10-3 to TRBJ2-2, with 7 bases identical to TRBD1. Per the germline V gene, CDR1 is ENHRY and CDR2 is SYGVKD. V lost 9 bases and J lost 0; bases outside the gene matches: 7. The CDR3 runs to 15 residues. The chain's CDR3 is CAILPGQSNTGELFF. CDR3 DNA: TGTGCCATACTTCCGGGACAGTCGAACACCGGGGAGCTGTTTTTT.

V is TRBV5-6 and J is TRBJ1-3, with a possible D match to TRBD1 (6 bases). Germline CDR1 is SGHDT and CDR2 is YYEEEE. The CDR3 runs 15 residues. Trimming pared 3 bases from V and 3 bases from J, leaving 13 bases between. The CDR3 loop reads CASSSGGGGGNTIYF. The CDR3 nucleotides read TGTGCCAGCAGCTCCGGTGGAGGGGGTGGAAACACCATATATTTT.

The chain links TRBV7-2 to TRBJ2-3; 15 positions match TRBD2. CDR1 is SGHTA and CDR2 is FQGNSA in the germline V gene. V lost 5 bases, J lost 3 bases, and 3 bases stayed unmatched. The CDR3 runs to 16 residues. Here the CDR3 reads CASSTGLAGGTDTQYF. In nucleotides, the CDR3 is TGTGCCAGCAGCACTGGACTAGCGGGAGGGACAGATACGCAGTATTTT. The full variable domain, rest sourced from reference TRBV7-2 and TRBJ2-3, is GAGVSQSPSNKVTEKGKDVELRCDPISGHTALYWYRQSLGQGLEFLIYFQGNSAPDKSGLPSDRFSAERTGGSVSTLTIQRTQQEDSAVYLCASSTGLAGGTDTQYFGPGTRLTVL.

This clone was counted a few times. The rearrangement uses TRBV7-9 and TRBJ1-5, with a possible D match to TRBD1 (5 bases). Germline CDR1 reads SEHNR; CDR2 reads FQNEAQ (reference sequence). V was clipped by 5 bases and J by 3 bases, with 14 bases between them. The CDR3 has 15 amino acids. CDR3 nucleotide sequence: TGTGCCAGCAGCCCAGCTGGGACTTCCAATCAGCCCCAGCATTTT. It translates to CASSPAGTSNQPQHF.

CDR3 coding DNA: TGTGCCATCAGCGCAAGAGGGTACTATGGCTACACCTTC. Residues: CAISARGYYGYTF. This chain links TRBV10-3 with TRBJ1-2; D is unresolved. The CDR3 consists of 13 residues. V was cut by 6 bases and J by 3 bases, with 11 bases left in between. Germline loops: CDR1 ENHRY, CDR2 SYGVKD.

This clone is a singleton in its sample. This sequence joins TRBV5-4 and TRBJ2-5; the D gene is possibly TRBD1 (6 bases). Germline CDR1 is SGHNT and CDR2 is YYREEE (reference sequence). This CDR3 is built from 14 residues. V lost 5 bases to trimming and J lost 5 bases, with 16 bases between them. Here the CDR3 reads CASRYRDKGETQYF. The CDR3 coding sequence is TGTGCCAGCAGATACCGGGACAAGGGGGAGACCCAGTACTTC.

The V call is TRBV6-5, the J call TRBJ1-6; the D gene is possibly TRBD1 (5 bases). Germline-derived CDR1 and CDR2 are MNHEY and SVGAGI. V dropped 6 bases and J dropped 2 bases, with 8 bases sitting between them. The CDR3 covers 14 residues. CDR3 loop: CASSAGPYNSPLHF. The CDR3 nucleotides are TGTGCCAGCAGCGCGGGACCCTATAATTCACCCCTCCACTTT.

The chain carries TRBV24-1 and TRBJ2-2, with D hard to call. This CDR3 region has 15 residues. V lost 5 bases and J 4 bases, leaving 13 bases between the germline ends. Germline V gene lookup returns CDR1 KGHDR and CDR2 SFDVKD. DNA for the CDR3: TGTGCCACCAGTGGGGCCGCCGCCGGCACCGGGGAGCTGTTTTTT. Translating gives CATSGAAAGTGELFF.

The chain joins TRBV5-4 to TRBJ2-2; the D gene is possibly TRBD1 (6 bases). The CDR3 is made up of 16 amino acids. CDR1 is SGHNT and CDR2 is YYREEE in the germline V gene (reference sequence). The V gene lost 0 bases and the J gene lost 1 base, with 10 bases spanning the gap. CDR3 DNA sequence: TGTGCCAGCAGCTTGGGGCAAGGGGGGAACACCGGGGAGCTGTTTTTT. Its protein product is CASSLGQGGNTGELFF.

This chain uses TRBV5-6 with TRBJ1-4, with 9 bases identical to TRBD1. J was trimmed by 4 bases and V by 0 bases; bases with no gene match: 1. Per the germline V gene, CDR1 is SGHDT and CDR2 is YYEEEE. The CDR3 is 15 residues long. In DNA form, the CDR3 reads TGTGCCAGCAGCTTGGCGGGACAGGGTAATGAAAAACTGTTTTTT. Translated, it gives CASSLAGQGNEKLFF.

DNA for the CDR3: TGTGCCAGCAGCGGCCTGGGACTTCACAATGAGCAGTTCTTC. Its translation: CASSGLGLHNEQFF. V is TRBV4-2 and J is TRBJ2-1; D may be TRBD2 (6 bases). CDR1 is LGHNA, CDR2 YNFKEQ, per germline. The CDR3 length is 14 residues. Trimming shortened V by 5 bases and J by 5 bases, and 13 bases separated the two germline ends.

This chain links TRBV30 with TRBJ2-7; D perhaps matches TRBD1 (5 bases). The CDR3 contains 12 residues. V was shortened by 3 bases and J by 3 bases, with 9 bases between the two germline ends. Per the germline V gene, CDR1 is GTSNPN and CDR2 is SVGIG (reference sequence). This CDR3 is CAWSHDSYEQYF. CDR3 sequence (DNA): TGTGCCTGGAGCCATGACAGCTACGAGCAGTACTTC.

This chain joins TRBV5-6 and TRBJ1-5, with D possibly being TRBD1 (6 bases). This CDR3 contains 18 residues. The germline V gene has CDR1 SGHDT and CDR2 YYEEEE. V gave up 1 base and J gave up 1 base, with 18 bases separating them. The CDR3 sequence is CASSLWAGAGLSNQPQHF. CDR3 in DNA: TGTGCCAGCAGCTTGTGGGCAGGGGCAGGTTTGAGCAATCAGCCCCAGCATTTT.